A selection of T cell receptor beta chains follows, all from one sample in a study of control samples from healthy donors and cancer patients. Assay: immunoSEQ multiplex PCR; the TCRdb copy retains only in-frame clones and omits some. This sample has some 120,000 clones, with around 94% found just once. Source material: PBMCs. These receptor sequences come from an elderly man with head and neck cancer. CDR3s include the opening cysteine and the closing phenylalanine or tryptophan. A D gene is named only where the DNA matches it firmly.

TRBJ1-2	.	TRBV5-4	CASSLEARVPRKYGYTF	TGTGCCAGCAGCTTGGAGGCCAGGGTACCCCGCAAGTATGGCTACACCTTC
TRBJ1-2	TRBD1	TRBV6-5	CASSLSTGGAAYGYTF	TGTGCCAGCAGTTTATCAACAGGGGGCGCGGCCTATGGCTACACCTTC
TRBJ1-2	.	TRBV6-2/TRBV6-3	CASSPGLGGYTF	TGTGCCAGCAGCCCGGGACTCGGGGGCTACACCTTC
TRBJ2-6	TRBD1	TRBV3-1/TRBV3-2	CASSQDHWTGSVANVLTF	TGTGCCAGCAGCCAAGATCACTGGACAGGGTCTGTGGCCAACGTCCTGACTTTC
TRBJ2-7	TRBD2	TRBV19	CASRGVAGSYEQYF	TGTGCCAGCCGAGGGGTAGCGGGGTCCTACGAGCAGTACTTC
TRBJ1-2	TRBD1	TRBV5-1	CASTAGNRGHYGYTF	TGCGCCAGCACCGCGGGGAACAGGGGCCACTATGGCTACACCTTC
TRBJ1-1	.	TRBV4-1	CASSLSGRSNTEAFF	TGCGCCAGCAGCCTCTCGGGCAGATCGAACACTGAAGCTTTCTTT
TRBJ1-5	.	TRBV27	CASRLGSNQPQHF	TGTGCCAGCAGACTGGGTAGCAATCAGCCCCAGCATTTT
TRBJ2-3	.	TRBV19	CASSIDQGRPADTQYF	TGTGCCAGTAGTATAGATCAAGGTAGACCCGCAGATACGCAGTATTTT
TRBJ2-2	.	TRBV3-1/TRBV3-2	CASSLRALRGTGELFF	TGTGCCAGCAGCCTCCGGGCCCTAAGGGGCACCGGGGAGCTGTTTTTT
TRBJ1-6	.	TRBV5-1	CASSFDTSYNSPLHF	TGCGCCAGCAGCTTTGACACCTCCTATAATTCACCCCTCCACTTT
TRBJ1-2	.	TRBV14	CASSPGGRNYGYTF	TGTGCCAGCAGCCCGGGAGGGAGAAACTATGGCTACACCTTC
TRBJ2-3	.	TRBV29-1	CSATTDTQYF	TGCAGCGCGACCACAGATACGCAGTATTTT
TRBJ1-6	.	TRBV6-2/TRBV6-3	CASSYRDPERGSPLHF	TGTGCCAGCAGTTACCGGGACCCGGAGAGGGGTTCACCCCTCCACTTT
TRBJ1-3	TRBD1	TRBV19	CATSPGQLLSGNTIYF	TGTGCCACTTCTCCGGGACAGCTACTCTCTGGAAACACCATATATTTT
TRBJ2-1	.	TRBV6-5	CASSFQPATAVEQFF	TGTGCCAGCAGTTTTCAACCGGCGACCGCCGTTGAGCAGTTCTTC
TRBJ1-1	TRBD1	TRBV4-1	CASSQVGQYMNTEAFF	TGCGCCAGCAGCCAGGTGGGACAGTACATGAACACTGAAGCTTTCTTT
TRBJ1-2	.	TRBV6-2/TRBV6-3	CASSYSELSYGYTF	TGTGCCAGCAGTTACTCAGAGTTGTCCTATGGCTACACCTTC
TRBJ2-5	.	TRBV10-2	CASSQFQETQYF	TGCGCCAGCAGTCAATTTCAAGAGACCCAGTACTTC
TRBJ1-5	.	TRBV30	CAWSVDFSNQPQHF	TGTGCCTGGAGTGTGGACTTTAGCAATCAGCCCCAGCATTTT
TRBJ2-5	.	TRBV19	CASSTPGETQYF	TGTGCCAGTAGTACCCCGGGAGAGACCCAGTACTTC
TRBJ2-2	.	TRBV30	CAWSVLAGTPFGSGELFF	TGTGCCTGGAGTGTACTGGCCGGGACTCCTTTTGGGTCCGGGGAGCTGTTTTTT
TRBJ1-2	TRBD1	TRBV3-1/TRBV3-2	CASSQGGQGRGYTF	TGTGCCAGCAGCCAGGGGGGACAGGGTAGAGGCTACACCTTC